Included here is one T cell receptor (beta chain) sequence, with context. These data belong to a study of technical replicates of blood from a handful of donors. Per the germline V gene, CDR1 is LNHDA and CDR2 is SQIVND (reference sequence). The CDR3 loop spans 15 amino acids. J gave up 3 bases and V 6 bases, and 8 bases lay outside the gene matches. This table comes from immunoSEQ multiplex PCR, and its TCRdb copy is limited to in-frame clones, with some not included. The table has around 98,000 clones, about 94% seen once; the top ten hold 0.2% to 0.25%. The V and J genes are TRBV19 and TRBJ2-1; 7 bases map to TRBD2. Sequenced input: T cells isolated from PBMCs. The origin of this receptor is a human donor in good health. The CDR3 here is CASRTGDYLYNEQFF. In nucleotides, the CDR3 is TGTGCCAGTAGGACGGGGGACTACCTCTACAATGAGCAGTTCTTC.